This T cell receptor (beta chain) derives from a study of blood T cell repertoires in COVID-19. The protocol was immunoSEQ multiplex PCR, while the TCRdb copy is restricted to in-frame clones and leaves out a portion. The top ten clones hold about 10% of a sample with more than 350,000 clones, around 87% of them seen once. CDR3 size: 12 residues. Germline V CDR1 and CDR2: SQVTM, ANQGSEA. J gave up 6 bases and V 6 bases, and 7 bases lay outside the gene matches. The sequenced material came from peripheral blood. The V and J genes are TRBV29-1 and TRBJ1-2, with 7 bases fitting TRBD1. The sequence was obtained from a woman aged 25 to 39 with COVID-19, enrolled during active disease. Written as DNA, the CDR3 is TGCAGCGTGGCGGGGACAGAAAATGGCTACACCTTC. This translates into CSVAGTENGYTF.